This T cell receptor beta chain was recovered during a study of T cell clones after liver transplantation. Whole-study results and caveats: Post-transplant time points were not standardized, so conclusions are preliminary.

Only in-frame clones appear in the TCRdb table, and some are missing; sequencing was by immunoSEQ multiplex PCR. Among roughly 80,000 clones listed, over 80% were seen once. This CDR3 has 19 residues. Between the trimmed V and J ends, which lost 4 bases and 2 bases, there was a span of 26 bases. Germline V lookup: CDR1 SGHAT, CDR2 FQNNGV. Of note for this clone: Its antigen is not known.

This specimen was CD4+ T cells from blood, taken at the 22-month timepoint. The TCR sequence derives from a human patient who received a liver transplant. Certain T cells may be donor cells from the graft. The chain is built from TRBV11-2 and TRBJ2-5; TRBD1 is a possible D gene (6 bases). CDR3 amino acids: CASSSIAWGTGNFQETQYF. The DNA for the CDR3 is TGTGCCAGCAGCTCAATCGCCTGGGGAACAGGGAACTTTCAAGAGACCCAGTACTTC.